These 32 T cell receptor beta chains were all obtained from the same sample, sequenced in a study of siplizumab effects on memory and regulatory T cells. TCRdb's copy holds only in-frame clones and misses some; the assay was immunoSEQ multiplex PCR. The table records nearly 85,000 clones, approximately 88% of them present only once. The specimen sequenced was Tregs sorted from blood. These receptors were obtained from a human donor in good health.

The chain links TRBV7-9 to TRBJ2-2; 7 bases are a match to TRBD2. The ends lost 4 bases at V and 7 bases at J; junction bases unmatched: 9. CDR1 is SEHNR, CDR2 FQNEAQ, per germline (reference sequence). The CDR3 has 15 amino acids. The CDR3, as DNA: TGTGCCAGCAGCTCGCCCGGGGGGATAATCGGGGAGCTGTTTTTT. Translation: CASSSPGGIIGELFF.

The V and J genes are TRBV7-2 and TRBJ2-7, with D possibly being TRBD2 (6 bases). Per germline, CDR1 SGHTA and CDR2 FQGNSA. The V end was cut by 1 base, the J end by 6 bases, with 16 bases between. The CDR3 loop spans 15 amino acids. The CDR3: CASSLVAGSSLEQYF. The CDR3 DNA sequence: TGTGCCAGCAGCTTAGTGGCGGGGAGCTCCCTCGAGCAGTACTTC.

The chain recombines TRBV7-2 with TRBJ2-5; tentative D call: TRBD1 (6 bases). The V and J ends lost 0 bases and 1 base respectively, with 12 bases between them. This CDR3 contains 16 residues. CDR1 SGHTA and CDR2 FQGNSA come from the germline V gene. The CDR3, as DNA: TGTGCCAGCAGCTTAGCCATACAGGGTGGCCAAGAGACCCAGTACTTC. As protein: CASSLAIQGGQETQYF.

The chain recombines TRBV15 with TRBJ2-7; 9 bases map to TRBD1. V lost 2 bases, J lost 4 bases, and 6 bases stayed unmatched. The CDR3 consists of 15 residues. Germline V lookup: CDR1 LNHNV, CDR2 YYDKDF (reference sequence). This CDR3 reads CATSRKGQGLYEQYF. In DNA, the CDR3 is TGTGCCACCAGCAGAAAGGGACAGGGCTTGTACGAGCAGTACTTC.

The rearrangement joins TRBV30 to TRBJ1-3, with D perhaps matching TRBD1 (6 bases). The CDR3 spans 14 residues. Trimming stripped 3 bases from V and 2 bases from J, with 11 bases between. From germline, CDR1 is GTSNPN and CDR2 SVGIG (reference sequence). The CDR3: CAWSQGITGNTIYF. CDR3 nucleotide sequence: TGTGCCTGGAGCCAGGGGATTACTGGAAACACCATATATTTT.

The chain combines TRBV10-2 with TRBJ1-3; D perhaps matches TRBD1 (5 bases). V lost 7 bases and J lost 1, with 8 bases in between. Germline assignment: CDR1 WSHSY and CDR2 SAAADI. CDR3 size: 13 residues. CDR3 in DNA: TGCGCCAGCATTGGGGGATCTGGAAACACCATATATTTT. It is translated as CASIGGSGNTIYF.

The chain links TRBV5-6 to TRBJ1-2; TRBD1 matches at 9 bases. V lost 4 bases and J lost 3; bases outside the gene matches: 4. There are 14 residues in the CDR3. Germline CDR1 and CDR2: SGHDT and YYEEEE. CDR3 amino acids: CASSPGDRDYGYTF. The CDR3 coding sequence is TGTGCCAGCAGCCCGGGGGACAGGGACTATGGCTACACCTTC.

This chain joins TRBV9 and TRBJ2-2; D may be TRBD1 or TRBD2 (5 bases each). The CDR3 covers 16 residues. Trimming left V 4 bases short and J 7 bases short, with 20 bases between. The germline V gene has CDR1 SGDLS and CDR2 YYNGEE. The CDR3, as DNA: TGTGCCAGCAGCCCCCGGGGCAGGGAAAGCCTCGGGGAGCTGTTTTTT. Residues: CASSPRGRESLGELFF. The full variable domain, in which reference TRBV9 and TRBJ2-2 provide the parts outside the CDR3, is DSGVTQTPKHLITATGQRVTLRCSPRSGDLSVYWYQQSLDQGLQFLIQYYNGEERAKGNILERFSAQQFPDLHSELNLSSLELGDSALYFCASSPRGRESLGELFFGEGSRLTVL.

CDR3 sequence reads: CAISASSYNSPLHF. CDR3 DNA: TGTGCCATCAGTGCGAGCTCCTATAATTCACCCCTCCACTTT. This rearrangement joins TRBV10-3 to TRBJ1-6; no definite D call. The CDR3 is 14 residues long. The ends were cut back, 4 bases at V and 0 bases at J, with 4 bases in the middle. The germline CDR1 and CDR2 sequences are ENHRY and SYGVKD.

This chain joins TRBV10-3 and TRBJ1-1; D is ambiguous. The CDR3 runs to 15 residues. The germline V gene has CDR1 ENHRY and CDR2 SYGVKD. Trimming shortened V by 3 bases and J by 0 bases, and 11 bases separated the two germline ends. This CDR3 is CAISDLGGLNTEAFF. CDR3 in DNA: TGTGCCATCAGTGACCTTGGCGGTTTGAACACTGAAGCTTTCTTT.

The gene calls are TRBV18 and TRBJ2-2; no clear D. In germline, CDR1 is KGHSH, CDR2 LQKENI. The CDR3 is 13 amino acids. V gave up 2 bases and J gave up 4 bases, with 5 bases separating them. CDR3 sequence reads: CASSPTSTGELFF. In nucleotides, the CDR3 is TGTGCCAGCTCACCAACGAGCACCGGGGAGCTGTTTTTT.

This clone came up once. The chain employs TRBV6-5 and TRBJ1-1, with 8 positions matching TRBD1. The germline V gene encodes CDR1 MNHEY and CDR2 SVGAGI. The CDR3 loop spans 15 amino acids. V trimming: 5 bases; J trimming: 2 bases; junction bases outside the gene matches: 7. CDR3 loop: CASSRRQGSNTEAFF. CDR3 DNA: TGTGCCAGCAGTAGACGACAGGGGTCTAACACTGAAGCTTTCTTT.

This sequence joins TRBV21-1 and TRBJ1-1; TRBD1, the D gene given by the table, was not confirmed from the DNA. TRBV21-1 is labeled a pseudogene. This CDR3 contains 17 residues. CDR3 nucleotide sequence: TGTGCCAGCAGCACGTTCCGGGACACTCATTTTGGGACTGAAGCTTTCTTT. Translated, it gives CASSTFRDTHFGTEAFF.

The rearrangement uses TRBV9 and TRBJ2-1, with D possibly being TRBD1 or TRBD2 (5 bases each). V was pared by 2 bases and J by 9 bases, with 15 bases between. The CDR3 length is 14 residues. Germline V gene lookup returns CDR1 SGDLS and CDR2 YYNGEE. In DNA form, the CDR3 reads TGTGCCAGCAGCGTCCGACTCGGGACCGCTGAGCAGTTCTTC. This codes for CASSVRLGTAEQFF.

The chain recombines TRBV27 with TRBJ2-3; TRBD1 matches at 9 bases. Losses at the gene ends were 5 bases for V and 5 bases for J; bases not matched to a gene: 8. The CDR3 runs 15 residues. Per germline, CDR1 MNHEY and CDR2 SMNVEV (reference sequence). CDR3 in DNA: TGTGCCAGCAGTGCCGGGACAGGGTGGGGAGATACGCAGTATTTT. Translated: CASSAGTGWGDTQYF.

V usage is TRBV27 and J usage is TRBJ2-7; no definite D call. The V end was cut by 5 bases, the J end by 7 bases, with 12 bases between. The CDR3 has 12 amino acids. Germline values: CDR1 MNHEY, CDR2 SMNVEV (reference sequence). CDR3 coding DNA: TGTGCCAGCAGTCTACCCATGGGGGAGCAGTACTTC. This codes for CASSLPMGEQYF.

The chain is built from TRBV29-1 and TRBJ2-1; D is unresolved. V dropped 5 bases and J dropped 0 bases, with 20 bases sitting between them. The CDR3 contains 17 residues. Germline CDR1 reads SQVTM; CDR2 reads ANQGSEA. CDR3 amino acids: CSVPTSAPQFSYNEQFF. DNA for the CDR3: TGCAGCGTTCCTACTTCCGCCCCTCAGTTCTCCTACAATGAGCAGTTCTTC.

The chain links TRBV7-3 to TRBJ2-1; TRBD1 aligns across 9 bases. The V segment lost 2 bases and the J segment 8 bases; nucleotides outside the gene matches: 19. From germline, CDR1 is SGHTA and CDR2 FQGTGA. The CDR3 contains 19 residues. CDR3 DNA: TGTGCCAGCAGCTTATTCGCCACAGGTGGACAGGGGAGTGTAGATGAGCAGTTCTTC. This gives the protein CASSLFATGGQGSVDEQFF.

CDR3 protein: CASSSDRVSNQPQHF. The CDR3 DNA reads TGTGCCAGCAGCTCCGACAGGGTTAGCAATCAGCCCCAGCATTTT. V is TRBV2 and J is TRBJ1-5; 7 bases are a match to TRBD1. This CDR3 spans 15 amino acids. Per the germline V gene, CDR1 is SNHLY and CDR2 is FYNNEI. The junction had 5 bases not matched to a gene; V was cut back by 6 bases and J by 0 bases.

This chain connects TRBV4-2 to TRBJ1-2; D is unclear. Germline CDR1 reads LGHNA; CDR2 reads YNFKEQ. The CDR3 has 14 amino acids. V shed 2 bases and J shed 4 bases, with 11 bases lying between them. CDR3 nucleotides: TGTGCCAGCAGCCAACCCCGGGTTTCCTATGGCTACACCTTC. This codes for CASSQPRVSYGYTF.

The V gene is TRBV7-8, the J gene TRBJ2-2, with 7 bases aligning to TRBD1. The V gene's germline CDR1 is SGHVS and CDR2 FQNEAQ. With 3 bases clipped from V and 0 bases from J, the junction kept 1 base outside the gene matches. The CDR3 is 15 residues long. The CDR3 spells CASSFGQANTGELFF. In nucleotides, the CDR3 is TGTGCCAGCAGCTTTGGACAGGCGAACACCGGGGAGCTGTTTTTT.

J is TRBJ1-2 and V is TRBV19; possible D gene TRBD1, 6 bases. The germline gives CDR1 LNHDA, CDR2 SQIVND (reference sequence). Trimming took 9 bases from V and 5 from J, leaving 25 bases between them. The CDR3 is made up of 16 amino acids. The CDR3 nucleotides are TGTGCCAGCTCCGACCCGGGTAGGGACACGAGGTATGGCTACACCTTC. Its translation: CASSDPGRDTRYGYTF.

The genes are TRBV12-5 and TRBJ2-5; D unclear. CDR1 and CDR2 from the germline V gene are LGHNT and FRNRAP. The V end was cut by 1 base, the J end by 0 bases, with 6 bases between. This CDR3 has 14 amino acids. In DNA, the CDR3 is TGTGCTAGTGGTTTGGGTCAGAACCAAGAGACCCAGTACTTC. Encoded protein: CASGLGQNQETQYF. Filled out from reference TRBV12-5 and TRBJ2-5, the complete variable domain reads DARVTQTPRHKVTEMGQEVTMRCQPILGHNTVFWYRQTMMQGLELLAYFRNRAPLDDSGMPKDRFSAEMPDATLATLKIQPSEPRDSAVYFCASGLGQNQETQYFGPGTRLLVL.

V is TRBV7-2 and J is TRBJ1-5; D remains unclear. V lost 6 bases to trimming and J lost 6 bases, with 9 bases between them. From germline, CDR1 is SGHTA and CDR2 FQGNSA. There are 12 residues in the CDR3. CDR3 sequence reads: CASSQSGQPQHF. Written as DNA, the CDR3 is TGTGCCAGCAGTCAGTCGGGTCAGCCCCAGCATTTT.

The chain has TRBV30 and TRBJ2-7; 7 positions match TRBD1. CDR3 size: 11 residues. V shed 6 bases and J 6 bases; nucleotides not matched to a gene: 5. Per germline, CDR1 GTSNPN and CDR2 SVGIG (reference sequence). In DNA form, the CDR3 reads TGTGCCTGCCGATACAGGGGCGAGCAGTACTTC. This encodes CACRYRGEQYF. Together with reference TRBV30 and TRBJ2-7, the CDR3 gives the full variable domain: SQTIHQWPATLVQPVGSPLSLECTVEGTSNPNLYWYRQAAGRGLQLLFYSVGIGQISSEVPQNLSASRPQDRQFILSSKKLLLSDSGFYLCACRYRGEQYFGPGTRLTVT.

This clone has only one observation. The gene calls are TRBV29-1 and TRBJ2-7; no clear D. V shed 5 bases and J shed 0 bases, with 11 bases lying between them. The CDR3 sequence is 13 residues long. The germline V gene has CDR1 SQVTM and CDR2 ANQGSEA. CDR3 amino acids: CSVFFQISYEQYF. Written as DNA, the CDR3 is TGCAGCGTTTTTTTCCAAATCTCCTACGAGCAGTACTTC.

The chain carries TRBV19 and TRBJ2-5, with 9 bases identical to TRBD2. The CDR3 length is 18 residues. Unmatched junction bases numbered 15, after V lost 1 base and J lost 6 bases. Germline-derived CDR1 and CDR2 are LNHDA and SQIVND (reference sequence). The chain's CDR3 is CASSIGWLAGTGAKTQYF. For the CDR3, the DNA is TGTGCCAGTAGTATAGGGTGGCTAGCGGGGACCGGGGCTAAGACCCAGTACTTC.

The CDR3 DNA is TGTGCCAGCAGCCAAGATAGCAATCAGCCCCAGCATTTT. Translating gives CASSQDSNQPQHF. The chain couples TRBV14 to TRBJ1-5; D gene unclear. V gave up 0 bases and J gave up 0 bases, with 0 bases separating them. The CDR3 contains 13 residues. CDR1 and CDR2 from the germline V gene are SGHDN and FVKESK.

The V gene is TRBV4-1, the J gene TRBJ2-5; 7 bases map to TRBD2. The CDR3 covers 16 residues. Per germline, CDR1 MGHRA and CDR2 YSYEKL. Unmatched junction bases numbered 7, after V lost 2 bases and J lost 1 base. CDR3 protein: CASSQYQLALQETQYF. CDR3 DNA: TGCGCCAGCAGCCAATACCAACTAGCGCTCCAAGAGACCCAGTACTTC.

The CDR3 DNA reads as TGTGCCAGCAGTCCTAGACTAGCGGGGGCCCTTCTACAAGAGACCCAGTACTTC. Translating it yields CASSPRLAGALLQETQYF. The V and J genes are TRBV7-6 and TRBJ2-5; 12 bases align to TRBD2. CDR1 is SGHVS, CDR2 FNYEAQ, per germline. The trim removed 6 bases at V and 2 bases at J, leaving 13 bases unmatched. The CDR3 length is 18 residues.

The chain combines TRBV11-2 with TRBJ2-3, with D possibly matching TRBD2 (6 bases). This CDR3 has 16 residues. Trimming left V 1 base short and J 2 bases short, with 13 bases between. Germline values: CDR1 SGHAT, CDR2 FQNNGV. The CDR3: CASSLAVGGSTDTQYF. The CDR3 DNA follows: TGTGCCAGCAGCTTAGCGGTCGGAGGGTCCACAGATACGCAGTATTTT.

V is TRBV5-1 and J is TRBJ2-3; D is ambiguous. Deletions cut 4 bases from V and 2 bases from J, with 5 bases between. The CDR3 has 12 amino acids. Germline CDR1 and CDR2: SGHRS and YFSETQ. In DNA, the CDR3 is TGCGCCAGCAGCGATAACACAGATACGCAGTATTTT. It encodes CASSDNTDTQYF.